The source of this T cell receptor beta chain is a study of blood T cells in healthy people across ages. CDR3 length equals 15 residues. CDR1 and CDR2 from the germline V gene are SGHTA and FQGNSA. Deletions cut 1 base from V and 0 bases from J, with 7 bases between. A sample-barcoded 5' primer and a J-beta primer mix were used in a second PCR of roughly 7 to 11 cycles. TCRdb re-called the 5' RACE reads through MiXCR, storing one row per CDR3 protein. The table has just under 900,000 distinct CDR3 sequences, 25% to 35% seen once. This clonotype was counted ten times or more. The material sequenced was blood. The rearrangement links TRBV7-2 to TRBJ2-1; D is ambiguous. This receptor was identified in a woman older than 75 in good health. This chain's CDR3 is CASSLDGYSYNEQFF. The CDR3 DNA follows: TGTGCCAGCAGCTTAGATGGGTACTCCTACAATGAGCAGTTCTTC.